This T cell receptor (beta chain) was sequenced for a study of blood T cell repertoires in COVID-19. Across the study: The United States, Italy and Spain were the sources of the acute and convalescent COVID-19 samples. Nucleic acid was either cDNA or gDNA, and it came from T cells, B-cell-depleted T cells, or PBMCs.

Germline lookup yields CDR1 LNHDA and CDR2 SQIVND (reference sequence). The CDR3 is 13 residues long. V shed 7 bases and J shed 3 bases, with 9 bases lying between them. Original analysis: For nucleated cells, counts were estimated from reference gene primer amplification. TCRdb's copy holds only in-frame clones and misses some; the assay was immunoSEQ multiplex PCR. Clone size and V and J calls were adopted from that table, with D and trimming inferred from the DNA. The table includes tens of thousands of clones, approximately 80% detected once. The source is a woman aged 70-85 years with acute or convalescent COVID-19. Sequenced: peripheral blood. This chain links TRBV19 with TRBJ1-4; no reliable D call. The CDR3 protein is CASNHRANEKLFF. CDR3 DNA: TGTGCCAGTAATCACCGGGCTAATGAAAAACTGTTTTTT.